The source of this T cell receptor beta chain is a study of OX40 agonist ivuxolimab in advanced cancers. Findings and limits, study-wide: On average, a greater number of expanded clones characterised CD8+ T cells relative to CD4+. Near-lowest levels of clonal expansion characterized partial responders at 0.1-3.0 mg/kg.

The cohort excluded patients with autoimmune disease history or systemic immunosuppression. Collection of blood occurred at baseline, at cycle 4 day 1, and at cycle 7 day 1. Profiled with immunoSEQ multiplex PCR; TCRdb holds only in-frame clones, not every one. The top ten hold around 0.61% of the sample, which has 95,000 to 120,000 clones, less than 95% seen once. Of note for this clone: Its specificity is unknown.

V was pared by 4 bases and J by 5 bases, with 18 bases between. This CDR3 is 15 amino acids long. The germline CDR1 and CDR2 sequences are SGHRS and YFSETQ. The gene calls are TRBV5-1 and TRBJ2-5, with D possibly matching TRBD2 (6 bases). Sample: CD4+ or CD8+ T cells sorted from blood, taken in a trial of the OX40 agonist ivuxolimab. The origin of this receptor is an adult with an advanced solid tumor such as melanoma, head and neck, liver or kidney cancer. CDR3 DNA: TGCGCCAGCAGCACATCAGGACAAGGAGGGGAGACCCAGTACTTC. Protein product: CASSTSGQGGETQYF.